The 5 T cell receptor beta chains reported below all come from one sample, sequenced in a study of glioma-infiltrating T cells. Amplification of TCR alpha and beta CDR3 regions from RNA used iRepertoire nested multiplex PCR. TCRdb re-derived calls from the multiplex PCR reads in MiXCR, one entry per CDR3 protein. Here the sample spans some 120,000 distinct CDR3 sequences, less than 30% being singletons. Sample: glioma tissue, nonneoplastic brain tissue, or PBMCs (not recorded which). Source of these receptors: a human donor with low-grade glioma or glioblastoma, undergoing nonglioma brain surgery, or in good health (not recorded which).

To note about this clonotype: A read error is possible here, since a much larger clone lies one base away. The V call is TRBV6-1, the J call TRBJ2-3, with 10 bases fitting TRBD2. The CDR3 runs 14 residues. Germline V gene lookup returns CDR1 MNHNS and CDR2 SASEGT. This CDR3 reads CTSRTSGPLDTQYF. CDR3 DNA: TGTACCAGCAGGACTAGCGGCCCCCTCGATACGCAGTATTTT.

This clonotype was seen ten or more times. V usage is TRBV25-1 and J usage is TRBJ2-1; 8 bases line up with TRBD1. Germline-derived CDR1 and CDR2 are MGHDK and SYGVNS. The CDR3 is 18 residues long. The V gene end was trimmed by 2 bases and the J gene end by 0 bases; junction bases not matched to a gene: 9. This CDR3 reads CASSEMDRERNSYNEQFF. The CDR3 DNA reads as TGTGCCAGCAGTGAAATGGACAGGGAAAGAAACTCCTACAATGAGCAGTTCTTC.

Notes on this clonotype: The junction differs from germline at one of its ends, possibly a read error. The chain carries TRBV6-6 and TRBJ2-2, with TRBD1 identical over 8 bases. Germline CDR1 and CDR2: MNHNY and SVGAGI (reference sequence). CDR3 length equals 18 residues. Here the CDR3 reads CDSSSQGAVIARTGELFF. The DNA for the CDR3 is TGTGACAGCAGCTCTCAGGGGGCGGTGATAGCGCGCACCGGGGAGCTGTTTTTT.

Notes on this clonotype: Since a much larger clone is just one base distant, this may be a read error. V is TRBV4-1 and J is TRBJ2-1; D remains unclear. CDR1 MGHRA and CDR2 YSYEKL come from the germline V gene. Trimming left V 0 bases short and J 13 bases short, with 10 bases between. The CDR3 runs 12 residues. CDR3 nucleotide sequence: TGCGCCAGCAGCCAAGATCCTCTAAACCAGTTCTTC. Residues: CASSQDPLNQFF.

The CDR3 is CIGQGVNYGYTF. CDR3 nucleotide sequence: TGCATAGGACAGGGTGTAAACTATGGCTACACCTTC. The V call is TRBV29-1, the J call TRBJ1-2, with 8 bases fitting TRBD1. This CDR3 is built from 12 residues. Per the germline V gene, CDR1 is SQVTM and CDR2 is ANQGSEA.